Given below is one T cell receptor beta chain in context. This sample stems from a study of blood T cell repertoires in COVID-19. Study information: COVID-19 samples from acute and convalescent phases originated in the United States, Italy and Spain. PBMCs, B-cell-depleted T cells, or T cells were the source of the cDNA or gDNA that made up the material.

As processed by the authors: Nucleated cell counts were estimated from reference gene primer amplification. Data came from immunoSEQ multiplex PCR; TCRdb stores just in-frame clones and leaves some out. V and J calls and clone size follow that table, whereas D and trimming were derived from the DNA. The sample shows 99,000 or so clones, roughly 80% of them seen only once. CDR1 and CDR2 from the germline V gene are SGHNT and YYREEE (reference sequence). The CDR3 consists of 16 residues. V dropped 0 bases and J dropped 8; count of bases not matched to a gene: 8. Material: peripheral blood. The chain carries TRBV5-4 and TRBJ1-6; 7 bases agree with TRBD1. This TCR was sampled from a woman in her sixties or seventies with acute or convalescent COVID-19. The CDR3 sequence: CASSLDLGRGDSPLHF. The CDR3 DNA sequence: TGTGCCAGCAGCTTGGATCTGGGCAGGGGGGATTCACCCCTCCACTTT.